The 10 T cell receptor beta chains presented below share a single source sample, sequenced in a study of neoadjuvant anti-PD-1 for oral cavity cancer. As to time point: after neoadjuvant nivolumab, at surgical resection. The protocol was immunoSEQ multiplex PCR, while the TCRdb copy is restricted to in-frame clones and leaves out a portion. The sample holds over 7,000 clones, around 74% seen once. Sequencing was performed on PBMCs, taken after nivolumab (anti-PD-1) treatment. These receptors all stem from a person aged 35-79 years with oral cavity squamous cell carcinoma.

This clone has more than one count but fewer than ten. The CDR3 region has the DNA TGCGCCAGCACCGGGACAGGGTACTACGAGCAGTACTTC. It specifies CASTGTGYYEQYF. This chain connects TRBV10-2 to TRBJ2-7, with 9 nucleotides matching TRBD1. The CDR3 consists of 13 residues. Looked up from germline, CDR1 is WSHSY and CDR2 is SAAADI. After removal of 7 bases from V and 3 bases from J, the junction contained 4 bases not matched to a gene.

The V and J genes are TRBV30 and TRBJ1-1; maybe TRBD1 (6 bases). CDR3 length: 14 residues. Looked up from germline, CDR1 is GTSNPN and CDR2 is SVGIG (reference sequence). The V end was cut by 1 base, the J end by 0 bases, with 9 bases between. The CDR3 nucleotides read TGTGCCTGGAGTGCTGGACAGCTGAACACTGAAGCTTTCTTT. Its protein is CAWSAGQLNTEAFF.

The chain uses TRBV28 and TRBJ2-1; 8 positions match TRBD1. The CDR3 spans 16 residues. The germline CDR1 and CDR2 sequences are MDHEN and SYDVKM. V gave up 5 bases and J gave up 5 bases; unmatched junction bases: 11. CDR3 sequence: CASSTGQGFMDNEQFF. The CDR3 nucleotides read TGTGCCAGCAGTACTGGACAGGGTTTTATGGACAATGAGCAGTTCTTC.

This chain connects TRBV6-4 to TRBJ2-3; 8 bases line up with TRBD2. With 6 bases clipped from V and 2 bases from J, the junction kept 1 base outside the gene matches. Germline V gene data show CDR1 as MRHNA and CDR2 as SNTAGT. This CDR3 has 13 residues. CDR3 bases: TGTGCCAGCAGCGGGGGGGCCACAGATACGCAGTATTTT. Protein product: CASSGGATDTQYF.

The rearrangement joins TRBV25-1 to TRBJ2-1; D is perhaps TRBD1 (5 bases). Trimming stripped 5 bases from V and 3 bases from J, with 8 bases between. The CDR3 has 13 residues. Looked up from germline, CDR1 is MGHDK and CDR2 is SYGVNS. DNA of the CDR3: TGTGCCAGCAGTAAGACAGACTACAATGAGCAGTTCTTC. As protein: CASSKTDYNEQFF.

The V and J genes are TRBV9 and TRBJ2-5; TRBD2 agrees at 8 bases. This CDR3 has 14 residues. The ends lost 8 bases at V and 1 base at J; junction bases unmatched: 7. Per the germline V gene, CDR1 is SGDLS and CDR2 is YYNGEE. Here the CDR3 reads CASGTGTSQETQYF. The CDR3 DNA reads TGTGCCAGTGGGACCGGGACTAGCCAAGAGACCCAGTACTTC.

The V call is TRBV6-5, the J call TRBJ2-3, with 8 bases lining up with TRBD2. The germline V gene encodes CDR1 MNHEY and CDR2 SVGAGI. J lost 1 base, V lost 6 bases, and 6 bases had no gene match. There are 15 residues in the CDR3. CDR3 protein: CASRMGLGGTDTQYF. The DNA of the CDR3 is TGTGCCAGCAGAATGGGACTAGGGGGCACAGATACGCAGTATTTT.

The V and J genes are TRBV10-3 and TRBJ2-5, with TRBD2 as a possible D gene (5 bases). This CDR3 is 13 amino acids long. Trimming took 10 bases from V and 4 from J, leaving 16 bases between them. From germline, CDR1 is ENHRY and CDR2 SYGVKD. CDR3 in DNA: TGTGCCACTACGACTGGACTCCGAGAGACCCAGTACTTC. Residues: CATTTGLRETQYF.

Only one count was recorded for this clone. The chain employs TRBV7-2 and TRBJ2-3; 7 nucleotides agree with TRBD2. Germline V gene sequence: CDR1 SGHTA, CDR2 FQGNSA. V lost 3 bases and J lost 3; bases outside the gene matches: 3. The CDR3 contains 14 residues. The CDR3 spells CASSFGTKTDTQYF. The CDR3 bases are TGTGCCAGCAGCTTCGGGACTAAAACAGATACGCAGTATTTT.

This clone came up a few times. The rearrangement joins TRBV7-9 to TRBJ2-5; 8 bases map to TRBD1. After removal of 5 bases from V and 3 bases from J, the junction contained 8 bases not matched to a gene. The CDR3 totals 15 residues. CDR1 SEHNR and CDR2 FQNEAQ come from the germline V gene (reference sequence). The CDR3 DNA reads TGTGCCAGCAGCCATAGGACAGGGCAGAAAGAGACCCAGTACTTC. Amino acid sequence: CASSHRTGQKETQYF.